The following is a T cell receptor beta chain sequence with its context. The sample belongs to a study of T cell changes during pregnancy in multiple sclerosis. With 5 bases removed from V and 0 bases from J, the gap between germline ends came to 14 bases. The CDR3 length is 15 residues. Germline assignment: CDR1 MNHEY and CDR2 SVGAGI. Profiling relied on immunoSEQ multiplex PCR, and the TCRdb table lists in-frame clones only, not all of them. This table has 25,000 to 30,000 clones, approximately 89% appearing once. The sequenced sample was CD8+ T cells from peripheral blood mononuclear cells, obtained after pregnancy. The V and J genes are TRBV6-5 and TRBJ2-7, with D tentatively TRBD1 (6 bases). The TCR originated in a female donor with multiple sclerosis, enrolled in a pregnancy study. The CDR3: CASSTEQGISYEQYF. The CDR3 DNA follows: TGTGCCAGCAGTACAGAACAGGGAATCTCCTACGAGCAGTACTTC.